The source of this T cell receptor (beta chain) is a study of human T cells and chemical hapten exposure. In the authors' methods: A typical sample had 75,000 to 100,000 TCRs, with roughly 20,000 to 690,600 overall. TCRdb itself ran the RACE reads through MiXCR, one entry per CDR3 protein. TCRdb's processing, not the authors', yielded these V and J calls. The sample carries tens of thousands of distinct CDR3 sequences, 12% recorded once. Described time point: pre-sensitization, week 0. Noted treatment: therapeutic diphenylcyclopropenone sensitization with weekly scalp DPC. Trimming took 8 bases from V and 3 from J, leaving 8 bases between them. This CDR3 comprises 11 residues. Germline-derived CDR1 and CDR2 are MDHEN and SYDVKM. As for this clonotype: The antigen is unknown.

Study-level findings and limits: The study found expanded TCRs formed significantly more large CDR3 similarity clusters than controls.

The clonotype comes from a young woman with alopecia areata. Some clones in this sample may be carry-over from other donors' samples. The V and J genes are TRBV28 and TRBJ2-7, with unresolved D. The source was whole blood, collected in connection with sensitization to the hapten diphenylcyclopropenone (DPC). For the CDR3, the DNA is TGTGCCAGCGAGGACCTCTACGAGCAGTACTTC. This encodes CASEDLYEQYF.